The rows below give T cell receptor beta chains drawn from one sample of a study of graft-versus-host responses after intestinal transplantation. TCRdb's table, derived via immunoSEQ multiplex PCR, lists solely in-frame clones and lacks some. The table records about 23,000 clones, 90% of them present only once. This specimen was PBMCs, taken roughly 38 days after intestinal transplant. These receptors were obtained from a human patient who received an intestinal transplant, so some T cells may come from the graft donor. Each CDR3 is given with its conserved first and last residue. D genes are given only for firm matches. Expanded clones are given a class, and other clones once, few, many or no size at all.

d_call j_call clone_size v_call cdr3_nt cdr3_aa
TRBD1 TRBJ2-7 few TRBV7-3 TGTGCCAGCAGCTCACCCCCGGACAGGGCTAGCTCCTACGAGCAGTACTTC CASSSPPDRASSYEQYF
- TRBJ2-1 - TRBV19 TGTGCCAGTAGCCAGACGGGATACAATGAGCAGTTCTTC CASSQTGYNEQFF
- TRBJ2-2 - TRBV19 TGTGCCAGTAGTCTCACCGGGACCCCCGGCAGCGGGGAGCTGTTTTTT CASSLTGTPGSGELFF
TRBD1 TRBJ2-7 - TRBV7-6 TGTGCCAGCAGCCCCGGACAGGGGACCTACGAGCAGTACTTC CASSPGQGTYEQYF
- TRBJ1-5 once TRBV30 TGTGCCTGGAACCTTCCAGGGGACAATCAGCCCCAGCATTTT CAWNLPGDNQPQHF
TRBD1 TRBJ2-1 - TRBV28 TGTGCCAGCAGAACAGGGGGCGCCTACAATGAGCAGTTCTTC CASRTGGAYNEQFF
- TRBJ1-4 - TRBV28 TGTGCCAGCAGTTCGTTTATGGAAAAACTGTTTTTT CASSSFMEKLFF
TRBD2 TRBJ2-1 - TRBV5-8 TGTGCCAGCAGTCTCGGAAGCGGGAGTCGCAATGAGCAGTTCTTC CASSLGSGSRNEQFF
TRBD1 TRBJ2-7 - TRBV28 TGTGCCAGCGAGGGGGACAGGGACGGAGGGGAGCAGTACTTC CASEGDRDGGEQYF
- TRBJ2-2 - TRBV30 TGTGCCCGAAGCGAAACCGGGGAGCTGTTTTTT CARSETGELFF
- TRBJ2-2 - TRBV6-4 TGTGCCAGCAGTGACTCAGGGGCGAACACCGGGGAGCTGTTTTTT CASSDSGANTGELFF
- TRBJ2-7 - TRBV7-8 TGTGCCAGCAGCCTTAGCTTCGTACGGAGCTCCTACGAGCAGTACTTC CASSLSFVRSSYEQYF
- TRBJ2-7 - TRBV6-9 TGTGCCAGCAGTTACTGGTGGCCGGGACTCCTACCATCCTACGAGCAGTACTTC CASSYWWPGLLPSYEQYF
- TRBJ1-1 - TRBV7-2 TGTGCCAGCAGCTTAGGGGGGGGCACTGAAGCTTTCTTT CASSLGGGTEAFF
TRBD2 TRBJ2-7 - TRBV7-6 TGTGCCAGCAGCTTAGCGTGGGAGGGGAGCTCCTACGAGCAGTACTTC CASSLAWEGSSYEQYF
TRBD2 TRBJ2-5 - TRBV28 TGTGCCAGCAGGGGCGAACTAGCGGGATGGGGGACCCAGTACTTC CASRGELAGWGTQYF
- TRBJ2-7 - TRBV27 TGTGCCAGCGGAAGGGTAGGAGGCCCCTACGAGCAGTACTTC CASGRVGGPYEQYF
TRBD2 TRBJ2-2 - TRBV28 TGTGCCAGCTACACCGGGACTAGCGGGGACGGGGAGCTGTTTTTT CASYTGTSGDGELFF
TRBD1 TRBJ1-1 - TRBV27 TGTGCCAGCAGTTCTATGACAGGGGGCACTGAAGCTTTCTTT CASSSMTGGTEAFF
TRBD2 TRBJ2-7 once TRBV19 TGTGCCAGTAGACTTACTAGCGGGAGGCCCACTGAGCAGTACTTC CASRLTSGRPTEQYF
- TRBJ2-3 - TRBV9 TGTGCCAGCAGTGTTCTCCGACCGTCCCTCACAGATACGCAGTATTTT CASSVLRPSLTDTQYF
- TRBJ1-1 - TRBV29-1 TGCAGCGTTGACTGGAACACTGAAGCTTTCTTT CSVDWNTEAFF
TRBD2 TRBJ2-1 - TRBV4-2 TGTGCCAGCAGCCAAGCCGGGACTAGCCTGTTCTTC CASSQAGTSLFF